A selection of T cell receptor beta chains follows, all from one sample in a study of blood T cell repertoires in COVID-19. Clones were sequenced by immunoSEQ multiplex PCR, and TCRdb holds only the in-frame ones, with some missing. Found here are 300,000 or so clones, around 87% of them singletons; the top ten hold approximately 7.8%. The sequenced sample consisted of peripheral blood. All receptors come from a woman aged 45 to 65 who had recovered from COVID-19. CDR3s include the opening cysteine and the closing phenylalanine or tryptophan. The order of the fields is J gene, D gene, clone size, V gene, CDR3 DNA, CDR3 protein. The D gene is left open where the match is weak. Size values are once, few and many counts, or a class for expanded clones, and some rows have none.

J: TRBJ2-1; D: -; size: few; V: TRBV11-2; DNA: TGTGCCAGCAGCTTACAAACGGAGGAGCAGTTCTTC; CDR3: CASSLQTEEQFF
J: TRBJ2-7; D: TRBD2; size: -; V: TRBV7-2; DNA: TGTGCCAGCAGCTCATCTAGCGGGGGGGCCTACGAGCAGTACTTC; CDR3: CASSSSSGGAYEQYF
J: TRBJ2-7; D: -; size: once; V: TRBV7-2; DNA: TGTGCCAGCAGCTTATTTGCTGCCGGGAGAACTTCGTTCTACGAGCAGTACTTC; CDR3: CASSLFAAGRTSFYEQYF
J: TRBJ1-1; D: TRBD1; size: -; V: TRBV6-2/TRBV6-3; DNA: TGTGCCAGCAGCGCCACAGGGGGTCTTGGCACTGAAGCTTTCTTT; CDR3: CASSATGGLGTEAFF
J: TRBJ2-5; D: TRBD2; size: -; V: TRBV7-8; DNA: TGTGCCAGCAGCGCCTCCGGGACTACAGAGACCCAGTACTTC; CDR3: CASSASGTTETQYF
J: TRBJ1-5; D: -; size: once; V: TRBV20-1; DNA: TGCAGTGCTAGTCGGGGCGGGGGGAGCAATCAGCCCCAGCATTTT; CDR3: CSASRGGGSNQPQHF
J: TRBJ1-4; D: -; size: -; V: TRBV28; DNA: TGTGCCAGCAGTCTAGTCGGGGAGAATGAAAAACTGTTTTTT; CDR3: CASSLVGENEKLFF
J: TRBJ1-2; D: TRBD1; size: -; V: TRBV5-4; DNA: TGTGCCAGCAGTCACTTACAGGGGGCGCGCGGCTACACCTTC; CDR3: CASSHLQGARGYTF
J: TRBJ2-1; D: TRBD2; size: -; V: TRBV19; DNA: TGTGCCAGTAGTATAGATCGGGGGTTAGCGGGCAATGAGCAGTTCTTC; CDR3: CASSIDRGLAGNEQFF
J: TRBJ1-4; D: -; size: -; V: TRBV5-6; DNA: TGTGCCAGCAGTCCAACAGGGACCTCGGATGAAAAACTGTTTTTT; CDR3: CASSPTGTSDEKLFF
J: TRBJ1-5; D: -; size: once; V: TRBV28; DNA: TGTGCCAGCAGTTTAACCGAGCAGCCCCAGCATTTT; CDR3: CASSLTEQPQHF
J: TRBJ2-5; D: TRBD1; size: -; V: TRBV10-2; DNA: TGCGCCAGCTCCCGGGACAGGCGCTATCGAGAGACCCAGTACTTC; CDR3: CASSRDRRYRETQYF
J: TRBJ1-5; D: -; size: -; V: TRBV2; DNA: TGTGCCAGCAGTGTGTCCCGCGATGGCAATCAGCCCCAGCATTTT; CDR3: CASSVSRDGNQPQHF
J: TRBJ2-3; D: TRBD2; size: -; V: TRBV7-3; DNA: TGTGCCAGCAGCATTAGCGGGAGAGGAGATACGCAGTATTTT; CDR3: CASSISGRGDTQYF
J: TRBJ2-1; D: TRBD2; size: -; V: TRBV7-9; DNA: TGTGCCAGCAGCTACTCGAGTAGCGGGAGAAATGAGCAGTTCTTC; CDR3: CASSYSSSGRNEQFF
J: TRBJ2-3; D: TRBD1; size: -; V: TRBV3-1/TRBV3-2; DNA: TGTGCCAGCAGCCCTGGGACAGGGGGCTCAGATACGCAGTATTTT; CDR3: CASSPGTGGSDTQYF
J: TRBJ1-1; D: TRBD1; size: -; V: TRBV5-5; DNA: TGTGCCAGCAGCTACCCGGACAGGGACGAAGCTTTCTTT; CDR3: CASSYPDRDEAFF
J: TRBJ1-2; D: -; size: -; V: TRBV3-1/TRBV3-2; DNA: TGTGCCAGCAGCCAACGGGGGGCAGGCTATGGCTACACCTTC; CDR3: CASSQRGAGYGYTF
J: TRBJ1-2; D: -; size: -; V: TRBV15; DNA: TGTGCCACCAGCCTGCCAGGGTTGGGCTACACCTTC; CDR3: CATSLPGLGYTF
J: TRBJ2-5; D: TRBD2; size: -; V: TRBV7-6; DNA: TGTGCCAGCAGCTTACGGGACTATGAAGAGACCCAGTACTTC; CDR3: CASSLRDYEETQYF
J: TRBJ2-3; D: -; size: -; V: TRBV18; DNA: TGTGCCAGCTCACAGGGAGGGGGAGATACGCAGTATTTT; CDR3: CASSQGGGDTQYF
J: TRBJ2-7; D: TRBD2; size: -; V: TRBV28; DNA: TGTGCCAGCAGTACTCCGGGACTAGCCTTCGAGCAGTACTTC; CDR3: CASSTPGLAFEQYF